This T cell receptor beta chain was observed in a study of PD-1 blockade in classical Hodgkin lymphoma. Study-level findings and limits: Relapsed/refractory patients reportedly had the lowest baseline TCR diversity, below newly diagnosed patients, who were below healthy donors. It was among complete responders that baseline diversity resembled that of newly diagnosed patients. What caused the repertoire differences, perhaps disease activity or prior therapy, remains undefined. Only CD4+ TCR diversity, not CD8+, had risen significantly by C4D1.

Points on this clone: Its cognate antigen is unknown.

After autologous stem cell transplantation all patients relapsed, and prior brentuximab vedotin exposure differed between cohorts. The CDR3 runs to 14 residues. The germline CDR1 and CDR2 sequences are MNHEY and SVGAGI. V lost 4 bases, J lost 4 bases, and 11 bases lay in between. Clones were sequenced by immunoSEQ multiplex PCR, and TCRdb holds only the in-frame ones, with some missing. The sample contains around 20,000 clones, around 86% of which appear only once. J is TRBJ1-3 and V is TRBV6-5; TRBD1 might be the D (5 bases). The TCR sequence derives from a human donor with classical Hodgkin lymphoma. The sequencing used peripheral blood mononuclear cells (PBMCs), collected before the second cycle of nivolumab. CDR3 sequence (DNA): TGTGCCAGCAGTTCCGGGACGTACGGAAACACCATATATTTT. This translates into CASSSGTYGNTIYF.